This T cell receptor (beta chain) was captured in a study of blood T cell repertoires in COVID-19. About the research overall: Acute and convalescent COVID-19 samples came from the United States, Italy and Spain. Sources were T cells, B-cell-depleted T cells, or PBMCs; the material itself was cDNA or gDNA.

Study processing details: Amplification of reference gene primers was used by the study to estimate nucleated cell counts. Sequencing used immunoSEQ multiplex PCR; TCRdb keeps in-frame clones, though not all of them. V and J calls and clone size are those listed in that table; D and trimming were worked out from the DNA. The data show fewer than 250,000 clones, with approximately 87% seen just once and 0.7% to 0.85% held by the top ten. The CDR3 length is 15 residues. Germline values: CDR1 SGHDN, CDR2 FVKESK. The V and J ends lost 1 base and 3 bases respectively, with 12 bases between them. The chain employs TRBV14 and TRBJ1-2, with D hard to call. This receptor was obtained from a woman in her 70s with acute or convalescent COVID-19. The sample consisted of peripheral blood. The CDR3 DNA sequence: TGTGCCAGCAGCCAAGTTGGGTCAGGTCACTATGGCTACACCTTC. Translating it yields CASSQVGSGHYGYTF. The full variable domain, its missing parts supplied by reference TRBV14 and TRBJ1-2, is EAGVTQFPSHSVIEKGQTVTLRCDPISGHDNLYWYRRVMGKEIKFLLHFVKESKQDESGMPNNRFLAERTGGTYSTLKVQPAELEDSGVYFCASSQVGSGHYGYTFGSGTRLTVV.